The clone carrying this TCR beta chain was detected a few times. The antigen is unknown. This entry comes from a study of CD8 T cells in ankylosing spondylitis. This CDR3 comprises 14 residues. V lost 6 bases, J lost 0 bases, and 9 bases lay in between. Germline CDR1 SNHLY, CDR2 FYNNEI. Study observations and caveats: Prior work had noted some motif variants in reactive arthritis blood and synovial fluid. Disease-associated clones were CD8+ and fairly uncommon in peripheral blood. About 8 highly homologous variants made up a TCR beta motif that seemed to typify ankylosing spondylitis blood. Reported data indicate significant enrichment of disease-linked clones within matched ankylosing spondylitis synovial fluid.

One entry per CDR3 protein results from TCRdb running MiXCR on the 5' RACE reads. In the table there are 750,000 to 850,000 distinct CDR3 sequences, 12% of which are singletons. The sample consisted of blood, either unsorted or a sorted T cell fraction (not recorded which). The receptor was isolated from a male donor with ankylosing spondylitis. The genes are TRBV2 and TRBJ2-4; maybe TRBD1 (6 bases). The CDR3: CASSGTLAKNIQYF. The CDR3 DNA reads TGTGCCAGCAGCGGGACATTAGCCAAAAACATTCAGTACTTC.